This TCR beta chain is drawn from a study of OX40 agonist ivuxolimab in advanced cancers. Measured with immunoSEQ multiplex PCR; TCRdb has only the in-frame clones, and not every one. The sample yields around 91,000 clones, roughly 87% seen once. The sequence came from an adult with an advanced solid tumor such as melanoma, head and neck, liver or kidney cancer. Source: CD4+ or CD8+ T cells sorted from blood, taken in a trial of the OX40 agonist ivuxolimab.

CDR3 amino acids: CASSLAPENEKLFF. CDR3 coding DNA: TGCGCCAGCAGCTTGGCCCCGGAGAACGAAAAACTGTTTTTT. The chain uses TRBV5-1 and TRBJ1-4; no definite D call. V gave up 0 bases and J gave up 8 bases, with 11 bases separating them. The germline V gene encodes CDR1 SGHRS and CDR2 YFSETQ. The CDR3 length is 14 residues. Full variable domain (remainder filled in from reference TRBV5-1 and TRBJ1-4): KAGVTQTPRYLIKTRGQQVTLSCSPISGHRSVSWYQQTPGQGLQFLFEYFSETQRNKGNFPGRFSGRQFSNSRSEMNVSTLELGDSALYLCASSLAPENEKLFFGSGTQLSVL.